One sample yielded the 5 T cell receptor beta chains listed below, sequenced in a study of T cell repertoires in cytomegalovirus infection (dated by TCRdb to the late 2010s). Their cognate antigens are unknown. The treatment or condition label for this specimen denotes: in vitro stimulation with specific CMV peptide epitopes to enrich CMV-specific T cells. Sequenced using an Illumina HiSeq 1500. The raw public reads went through TCRdb reprocessing: fastp at Q25, MiXCR clone calling, in-frame beta chains kept. Records with the same CDR3 protein are collapsed into one entry carrying the most frequent genes and DNA. The table for this sample lists 570,000 or so distinct CDR3 sequences; almost 40% of them were counted only once. The top ten clones comprise roughly 50% of the sample. This specimen was cultured PBMCs, taken from culture after CMV antigen stimulation. The receptors stem from a human donor in good health (CMV status not recorded). Some clones in this sample may be carry-over from other donors' samples.

The chain links TRBV12-3 or TRBV12-4 to TRBJ1-5, with D unresolved. The CDR3 has 12 amino acids. V lost 11 bases to trimming and J lost 7 bases, with 15 bases between them. As DNA, the CDR3 is TGTGCCTCCCGCCGGGGAGGCCAGCCCCAGCATTTT. Its protein is CASRRGGQPQHF.

The chain uses TRBV7-2 and TRBJ1-1, with D possibly matching TRBD1 (5 bases). This CDR3 contains 12 residues. The germline V gene has CDR1 SGHTA and CDR2 FQGNSA. The V and J ends lost 4 bases and 10 bases respectively, with 13 bases between them. The CDR3 DNA follows: TGTGCCAGCAGCTGGGAGGGGAGCAGAGCTTTCTTT. It encodes CASSWEGSRAFF.

The gene calls are TRBV4-2 and TRBJ2-3, with a possible D match to TRBD2 (5 bases). V was pared by 3 bases and J by 2 bases, with 9 bases between. The germline gives CDR1 LGHNA, CDR2 YNFKEQ. The CDR3 has 14 amino acids. The CDR3 region has the DNA TGTGCCAGCAGCCACGGGGTGGCCACAGATACGCAGTATTTT. As protein: CASSHGVATDTQYF.

V usage is TRBV28 and J usage is TRBJ1-2, with TRBD1 identical over 7 bases. V dropped 7 bases and J dropped 5; count of bases not matched to a gene: 10. The CDR3 covers 14 residues. Per germline, CDR1 MDHEN and CDR2 SYDVKM. CDR3 sequence: CASTNARQGYGYTF. The CDR3 DNA reads as TGTGCCAGCACCAACGCCCGACAGGGTTATGGCTACACCTTC.

V and J are TRBV20-1 and TRBJ1-1, with D unresolved. Trimming removed 6 bases from V and 0 bases from J, with 11 bases in between. Germline V gene data show CDR1 as DFQATT and CDR2 as SNEGSKA (reference sequence). The CDR3 spans 13 residues. This CDR3 is CSAGRAVNTEAFF. The CDR3 DNA reads TGCAGTGCGGGAAGGGCTGTGAACACTGAAGCTTTCTTT.